One and the same sample provided the 19 T cell receptor beta chains below, sequenced in a study of glioma-infiltrating T cells. TCR alpha and beta CDR3 regions were amplified from RNA using iRepertoire nested multiplex PCR. TCRdb re-analysed the multiplex PCR reads in MiXCR, keeping a single row per CDR3 protein. The sample has about 210,000 distinct CDR3 sequences, around 30% seen once. Sequenced input: glioma tissue, nonneoplastic brain tissue, or PBMCs (not recorded which). All receptors derive from a human donor with low-grade glioma or glioblastoma, undergoing nonglioma brain surgery, or in good health (not recorded which).

The chain carries TRBV28 and TRBJ1-1; no firm D call. CDR1 is MDHEN and CDR2 is SYDVKM in the germline V gene. The CDR3 has 11 amino acids. CDR3 residues: CSRIPAGAAFF. For the CDR3, the DNA is TGTTCCCGCATCCCCGCCGGTGCCGCTTTCTTT.

This clonotype was picked up many times. The rearrangement uses TRBV2 and TRBJ2-5; 7 nucleotides agree with TRBD2. The CDR3 extends over 14 amino acids. Germline V lookup: CDR1 SNHLY, CDR2 FYNNEI. Unmatched junction bases numbered 5, after V lost 3 bases and J lost 4 bases. CDR3 sequence (DNA): TGTGCCAGCAGTGAGCGGGAGCTTCCAGAGACCCAGTACTTC. Translating it yields CASSERELPETQYF.

Remarks on this clonotype: This sequence may be a read error, since a much larger clone differs from it by one base. J is TRBJ1-1 and V is TRBV3-1; 8 nucleotides agree with TRBD1. The germline CDR1 and CDR2 sequences are LGHDT and YNNKEL (reference sequence). The V and J ends lost 3 bases and 2 bases, in that order; junction bases with no gene match: 5. The CDR3 is made up of 15 amino acids. CDR3 coding DNA: TGTGCCAGCAGCCAGCATGACAGGGGTAACACTGAAGCTTTCTTT. Protein: CASSQHDRGNTEAFF.

With regard to this clonotype: One end of the junction varies from germline; a read error may be responsible. The V call is TRBV27, the J call TRBJ2-7; D gene ambiguous. CDR3 length: 13 amino acids. CDR1 and CDR2 from the germline V gene are MNHEY and SMNVEV (reference sequence). The CDR3 region has the DNA TGTGCCAGCAGATCCAACAACCTTTACGAGCAATACTTC. Translating it yields CASRSNNLYEQYF.

This clonotype came up many times. The chain couples TRBV12-3 or TRBV12-4 to TRBJ2-3; D is perhaps TRBD1 (5 bases). This CDR3 is built from 15 residues. The V end lost 3 bases, the J end lost 0 bases, and 10 bases lay between the germline ends. The CDR3 is CASSFDSASTDTQYF. The CDR3 DNA is TGTGCCAGCAGTTTCGACAGTGCTAGCACAGATACGCAGTATTTT.

For this clonotype: One junction end does not reproduce the germline sequence, and a read error may be involved. The chain employs TRBV6-1 and TRBJ1-2; no clear D. The CDR3 is 11 amino acids. Germline values: CDR1 MNHNS, CDR2 SASEGT. The CDR3 sequence: CASSGLSGDTF. CDR3 coding DNA: TGTGCCAGCAGTGGCCTCTCCGGCGACACATTC.

J is TRBJ2-7 and V is TRBV27; 12 nucleotides line up with TRBD1. CDR3 length equals 16 residues. V was clipped by 3 bases and J by 5 bases; unmatched bases: 8. Germline V gene data show CDR1 as MNHEY and CDR2 as SMNVEV (reference sequence). The CDR3 loop reads CASSFGTGGVWNEQYF. The CDR3 DNA reads as TGTGCCAGCAGTTTTGGGACAGGGGGCGTCTGGAACGAGCAGTACTTC.

This clonotype came up a few times. The V call is TRBV7-9, the J call TRBJ2-4, with TRBD2 identical over 9 bases. CDR1 is SEHNR, CDR2 FQNEAQ, per germline (reference sequence). Trimming removed 5 bases from V and 8 bases from J; junction bases left unmatched: 10. The CDR3 length is 15 residues. The CDR3 region has the DNA TGTGCCAGCAGCCCCCTTAGCGGGAGTACGGACATTCAGTACTTC. Its translation is CASSPLSGSTDIQYF.

This clonotype was recorded at least ten times. The chain has TRBV29-1 and TRBJ2-1; 8 nucleotides align to TRBD2. This CDR3 is 13 amino acids long. Germline V gives CDR1 SQVTM, CDR2 ANQGSEA. J lost 7 bases, V lost 3 bases, and 5 bases had no gene match. CDR3 residues: CSVELAGRNEQFF. The CDR3 DNA is TGCAGCGTTGAGCTAGCGGGTAGAAATGAGCAGTTCTTC.

Note on this clonotype: One base away lies a much larger clone, so this may be a sequencing read error. The chain recombines TRBV2 with TRBJ1-6, with D tentatively TRBD1 (6 bases). Germline CDR1 and CDR2: SNHLY and FYNNEI. The CDR3 is 14 amino acids. The CDR3 region is CASRTGVYNSHLHF. CDR3 in DNA: TGTGCCAGCAGGACAGGAGTCTATAATTCACACCTCCACTTT.

About this clonotype: Sequence at one end of the junction differs from germline and may be a read error. The genes are TRBV6-6 and TRBJ2-1; D assignment may be TRBD1 or TRBD2 (5 bases each). The germline V gene has CDR1 MNHNY and CDR2 SVGAGI (reference sequence). The CDR3 consists of 14 residues. The CDR3 is CASSYGRDAYEQFF. CDR3 in DNA: TGTGCCAGCAGTTACGGTCGGGACGCCTACGAGCAGTTTTTC.

This clonotype has at least ten counts. The chain links TRBV15 to TRBJ1-2; D remains unclear. The V gene lost 5 bases and the J gene lost 2 bases, with 9 bases spanning the gap. Germline CDR1 LNHNV, CDR2 YYDKDF (reference sequence). The CDR3 contains 13 residues. This CDR3 is CATSPGMNYGYTF. CDR3 bases: TGTGCCACCAGCCCCGGGATGAACTATGGCTACACCTTC.

Written as DNA, the CDR3 is TGTGCCAGCAGCGAGACTAGGAGCTCGGACGAGCAGTACTTC. Amino acid sequence: CASSETRSSDEQYF. The chain employs TRBV9 and TRBJ2-7; D is possibly TRBD2 (6 bases). CDR3 size: 14 residues. Germline V gene lookup returns CDR1 SGDLS and CDR2 YYNGEE. Trimming took off 3 bases at V and 5 bases at J, with 15 bases between the two ends.

About this clonotype: At one boundary the junction diverges from the germline segment, which might be a read error. CDR3 nucleotides: TGTGCAAGCAGTTTAAATCGGAGGGACTATGGCTACAACTTC. It encodes CASSLNRRDYGYNF. The chain is built from TRBV27 and TRBJ1-2, with D maybe TRBD1 (5 bases). CDR1 and CDR2 (germline): MNHEY, SMNVEV (reference sequence). The CDR3 totals 14 residues.

This clonotype was seen ten or more times. The rearrangement links TRBV20-1 to TRBJ2-7; weak D call: TRBD1 (6 bases). From germline, CDR1 is DFQATT and CDR2 SNEGSKA (reference sequence). Trimming left V 6 bases short and J 0 bases short, with 12 bases between. The CDR3 is 13 amino acids. The CDR3 region is CSAPTGYSYEQYF. In DNA form, the CDR3 reads TGCAGTGCGCCGACAGGATACTCCTACGAGCAGTACTTC.

Ten or more counts support this clonotype. This chain joins TRBV7-6 and TRBJ1-4, with a weak D call TRBD1 (5 bases). The germline V and J ends were trimmed by 7 bases and 3 bases, with 9 bases remaining between them. This CDR3 comprises 13 residues. Germline CDR1 and CDR2: SGHVS and FNYEAQ. DNA of the CDR3: TGTGCCAGCATGAGGGGCCCTAATGAAAAACTGTTTTTT. Translated, it gives CASMRGPNEKLFF.

The table lists this clonotype with many counts. J is TRBJ2-7 and V is TRBV20-1; possibly TRBD2 for D (6 bases). CDR1 and CDR2 (germline): DFQATT, SNEGSKA (reference sequence). CDR3 length equals 13 residues. V was pared by 2 bases and J by 3 bases, with 11 bases between. Here the CDR3 reads CSARLAPDYEQYF. In nucleotides, the CDR3 is TGCAGTGCTAGACTAGCGCCTGACTACGAGCAGTACTTC.

In this sample, this clonotype turned up many times. V gene TRBV6-4 combines with J gene TRBJ1-1; D gene uncertain. With 2 bases removed from V and 1 base from J, the gap between germline ends came to 5 bases. This CDR3 has 13 amino acids. Germline CDR1 and CDR2: MRHNA and SNTAGT. The chain's CDR3 is CASSDRTNTEAFF. The CDR3 bases are TGTGCCAGCAGTGACAGGACGAACACTGAAGCTTTCTTT.

This clonotype was observed many times. The J gene is TRBJ2-7, the V gene TRBV20-1, with 12 bases that match TRBD2. Trimming at V came to 0 bases and at J to 3 bases, leaving 3 bases not matched to a gene. The CDR3 sequence is 15 residues long. CDR1 DFQATT and CDR2 SNEGSKA come from the germline V gene (reference sequence). CDR3: CSARDGLAGFYEQYF. CDR3 in DNA: TGCAGTGCTAGAGACGGACTAGCGGGATTCTACGAGCAGTACTTC.